Given below is one T cell receptor beta chain in context. Its cognate antigen is unknown. Time point here: time of PML onset. After 16 to 56 months on natalizumab, the natalizumab-treated patients developed PML. Prior interferon beta treatment was universal, and the PML patients were all female. This sample is drawn from a study of multiple sclerosis patients with progressive multifocal leukoencephalopathy. Study outcomes and limitations: Before and during natalizumab, the clones expanded at PML already existed.

This was a survey-level run. Generated by immunoSEQ multiplex PCR, the TCRdb table keeps only in-frame clones and is missing some. The table has 25,000 to 35,000 clones, approximately 85% seen once. The trim removed 6 bases at V and 2 bases at J, leaving 6 bases unmatched. This CDR3 has 16 residues. Germline V gene sequence: CDR1 WSHSY, CDR2 SAAADI. The chain carries TRBV10-2 and TRBJ1-5; 11 positions match TRBD1. Sequenced here: PBMCs, sampled from a patient treated with natalizumab. The source is a woman in her thirties with progressive multifocal leukoencephalopathy. CDR3 sequence: CASSSGQGGGNQPQHF. In DNA, the CDR3 is TGCGCCAGCAGCTCGGGACAGGGGGGTGGCAATCAGCCCCAGCATTTT.